The entry below gives a single TCR beta chain sequence along with its context. Its antigen is undetermined. This sample was taken from a study of vaccination effects on CD4 cells after COVID-19. Study context: Samples that were drawn after vaccination came a median of 72 days after the second dose.

Sequencing was preceded by expansion of antigen-specific CD4+ T cells with viral peptide pools in the ViraFEST assay. Culturing for about ten days preceded CD4+ T cell isolation. Participants got two doses of BNT162b2 or mRNA-1273 vaccine. In the vaccine recipients, nucleocapsid antibodies were negative and there was no prior SARS-CoV-2 infection. Cultures of under 2.5 million PBMC per well contained 10 IU/ml IL-2 plus 10 ug/ml peptides. Clones were sequenced by immunoSEQ multiplex PCR, and TCRdb holds only the in-frame ones, with some missing. The sample consists of about 29,000 clones, 65% to 75% of them appearing once. Overall study results and limits: The study dataset contains few convalescent patients and includes no early post-infection timepoints.

Germline V gene sequence: CDR1 SGHVS, CDR2 FQNEAQ. The CDR3 spans 14 residues. J gave up 10 bases and V 1 base, and 6 bases lay outside the gene matches. The starting material was CD4+ T cells from PBMCs cultured with HCoV-OC43 spike peptides, obtained after COVID-19 vaccination. Regarding subset: HCoV-OC43 spike overlapping peptide pool stimulation. This sequence was found in a human donor who received a COVID-19 vaccine. J is TRBJ2-1 and V is TRBV7-8, with TRBD2 matching 8 bases. The CDR3 is CASSLERGPREQFF. The CDR3 nucleotides are TGTGCCAGCAGCTTAGAGCGGGGGCCGAGGGAGCAGTTCTTC.